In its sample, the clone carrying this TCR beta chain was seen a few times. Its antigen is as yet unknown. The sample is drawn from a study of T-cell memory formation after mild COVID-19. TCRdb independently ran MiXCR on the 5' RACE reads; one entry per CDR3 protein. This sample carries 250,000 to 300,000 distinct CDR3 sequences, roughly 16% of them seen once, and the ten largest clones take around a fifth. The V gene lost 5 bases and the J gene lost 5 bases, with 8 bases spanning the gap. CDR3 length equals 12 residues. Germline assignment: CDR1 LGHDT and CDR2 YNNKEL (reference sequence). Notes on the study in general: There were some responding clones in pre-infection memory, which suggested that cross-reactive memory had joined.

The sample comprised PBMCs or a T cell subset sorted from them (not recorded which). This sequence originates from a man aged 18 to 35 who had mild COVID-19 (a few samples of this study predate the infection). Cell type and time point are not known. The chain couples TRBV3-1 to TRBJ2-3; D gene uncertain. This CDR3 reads CASSTLGDTQYF. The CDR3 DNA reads TGTGCCAGCAGCACTCTGGGAGATACGCAGTATTTT.